This TCR beta chain was sequenced in a study of T cell repertoires in cytomegalovirus infection. Overall study findings and caveats: The study found HLA-C-restricted CMV-specific TCR beta clonotypes dominating the ex vivo response.

Of note for this clonotype: Its target is unknown.

V lost 4 bases and J lost 4, with 5 bases in between. Germline assignment: CDR1 PRHDT and CDR2 FYEKMQ (reference sequence). The CDR3 covers 11 residues. TCRdb reprocessed the reads via MiXCR and lists one record per CDR3 protein. The table lists some 800,000 distinct CDR3 sequences, around a third of them singletons. The source material was cultured CD8+ T cells from PBMCs, sampled from culture after CMV antigen stimulation. The receptor was isolated from a human donor in good health (CMV status not recorded). Some clones in this sample may be carry-over from other donors' samples. This chain connects TRBV13 to TRBJ2-7, with D possibly being TRBD1 (5 bases). CDR3 sequence (DNA): TGTGCCAGCAGCTACAGGTACGAGCAGTACGTC. Amino acids: CASSYRYEQYV.